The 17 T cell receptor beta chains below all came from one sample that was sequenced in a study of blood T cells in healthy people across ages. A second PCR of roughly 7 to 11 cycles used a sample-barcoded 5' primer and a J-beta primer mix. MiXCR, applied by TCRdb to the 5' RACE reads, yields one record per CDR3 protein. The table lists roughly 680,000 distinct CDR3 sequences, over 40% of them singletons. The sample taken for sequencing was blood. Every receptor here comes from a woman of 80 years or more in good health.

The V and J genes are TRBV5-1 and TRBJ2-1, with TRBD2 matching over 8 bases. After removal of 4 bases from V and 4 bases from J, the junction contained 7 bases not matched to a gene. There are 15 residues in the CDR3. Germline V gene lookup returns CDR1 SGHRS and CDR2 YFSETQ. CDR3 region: CASSLIRGGYNEQFF. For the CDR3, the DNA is TGCGCCAGCAGCCTTATTCGGGGGGGGTACAATGAGCAGTTCTTC.

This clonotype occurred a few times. As DNA, the CDR3 is TGCAGTGCCCTCGATCGTGACTACACCTTC. Protein: CSALDRDYTF. This chain joins TRBV20-1 and TRBJ1-2; D gene uncertain. The V gene lost 6 bases and the J gene lost 10 bases, with 12 bases spanning the gap. The germline V gene has CDR1 DFQATT and CDR2 SNEGSKA (reference sequence). The CDR3 has 10 residues.

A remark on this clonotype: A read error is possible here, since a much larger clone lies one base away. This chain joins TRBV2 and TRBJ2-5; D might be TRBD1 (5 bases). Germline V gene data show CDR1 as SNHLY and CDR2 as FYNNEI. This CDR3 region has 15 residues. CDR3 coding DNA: TGTGCCAGCAGTGACGGTTATAGACAGCAAGAGACCCGGTACTTC. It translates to CASSDGYRQQETRYF. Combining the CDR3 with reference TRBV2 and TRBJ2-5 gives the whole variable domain EPEVTQTPSHQVTQMGQEVILRCVPISNHLYFYWYRQILGQKVEFLVSFYNNEISEKSEIFDDQFSVERPDGSNFTLKIRSTKLEDSAMYFCASSDGYRQQETRYFGPGTRLLVL.

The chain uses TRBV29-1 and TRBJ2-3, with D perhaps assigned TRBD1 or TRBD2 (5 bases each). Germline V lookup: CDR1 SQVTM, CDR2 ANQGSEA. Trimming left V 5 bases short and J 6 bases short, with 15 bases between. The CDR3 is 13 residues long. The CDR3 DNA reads TGCAGCGTTAGGGACGGCCGATTCGATACGCAGTATTTT. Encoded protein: CSVRDGRFDTQYF.

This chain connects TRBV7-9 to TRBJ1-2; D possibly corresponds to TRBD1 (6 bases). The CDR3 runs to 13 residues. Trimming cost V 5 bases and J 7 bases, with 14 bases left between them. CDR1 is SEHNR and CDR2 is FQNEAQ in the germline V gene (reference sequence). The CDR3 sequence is CASSAEGGAGYTF. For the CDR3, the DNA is TGTGCCAGCAGCGCCGAGGGGGGAGCTGGCTACACCTTC.

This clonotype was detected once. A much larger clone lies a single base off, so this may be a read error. CDR3 bases: TGTGCCAGCAGACAGACACAGAGGGTTAGAACTGGGGCCGACGTCCTGACTTTC. It is translated as CASRQTQRVRTGADVLTF. V gene TRBV7-9 combines with J gene TRBJ2-6; D is possibly TRBD1 or TRBD2 (5 bases each). Germline CDR1 is SEHNR and CDR2 is FQNEAQ (reference sequence). The CDR3 has 18 residues. The complete variable domain, with remaining parts taken from reference TRBV7-9 and TRBJ2-6, reads DTGVSQNPRHKITKRGQNVTFRCDPISEHNRLYWYRQTLGQGPEFLTYFQNEAQLEKSRLLSDRFSAERPKGSFSTLEIQRTEQGDSAMYLCASRQTQRVRTGADVLTFGAGSRLTVL.

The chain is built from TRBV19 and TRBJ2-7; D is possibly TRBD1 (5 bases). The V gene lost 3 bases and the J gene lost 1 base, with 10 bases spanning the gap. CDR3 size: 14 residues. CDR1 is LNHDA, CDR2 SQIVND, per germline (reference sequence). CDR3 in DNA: TGTGCCAGTAGTATGTTGGGGCCTTCCTACGAGCAGTACTTC. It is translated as CASSMLGPSYEQYF.

The CDR3 region has the DNA TGTGCCAGCAGCCTAATCAGGGGAGGCGAGACCCAGTACTTC. Its translation is CASSLIRGGETQYF. The V and J genes are TRBV6-6 and TRBJ2-5; D possibly matches TRBD1 or TRBD2 (6 bases each). Per germline, CDR1 MNHNY and CDR2 SVGAGI (reference sequence). This CDR3 comprises 14 residues. Trimming took off 6 bases at V and 5 bases at J, with 16 bases between the two ends.

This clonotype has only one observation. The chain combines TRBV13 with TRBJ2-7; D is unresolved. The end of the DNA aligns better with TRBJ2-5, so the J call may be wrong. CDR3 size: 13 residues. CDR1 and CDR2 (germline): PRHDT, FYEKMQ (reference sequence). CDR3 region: CASSLNQEETQYF. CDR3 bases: TGTGCCAGCAGCTTAAATCAAGAAGAGACCCAGTACTTC.

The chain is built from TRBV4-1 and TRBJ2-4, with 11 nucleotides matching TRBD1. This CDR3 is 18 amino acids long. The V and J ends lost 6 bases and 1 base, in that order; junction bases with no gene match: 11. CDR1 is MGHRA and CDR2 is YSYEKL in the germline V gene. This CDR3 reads CASRQGQGGRYAKNIQYF. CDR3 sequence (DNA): TGCGCCAGCAGGCAGGGACAGGGGGGCAGATATGCCAAAAACATTCAGTACTTC.

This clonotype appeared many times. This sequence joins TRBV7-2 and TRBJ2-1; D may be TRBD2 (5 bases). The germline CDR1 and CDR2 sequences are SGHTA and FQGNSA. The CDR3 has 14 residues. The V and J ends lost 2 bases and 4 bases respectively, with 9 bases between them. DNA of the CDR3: TGTGCCAGCAGCTTACTGATAGCGTACAATGAGCAGTTCTTC. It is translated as CASSLLIAYNEQFF.

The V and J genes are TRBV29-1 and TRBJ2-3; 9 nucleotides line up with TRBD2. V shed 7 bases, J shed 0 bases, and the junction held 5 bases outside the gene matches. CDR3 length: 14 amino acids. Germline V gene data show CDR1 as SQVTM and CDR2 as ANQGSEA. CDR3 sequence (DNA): TGCAGCGAGACGGGGACTAGCAGCACAGATACGCAGTATTTT. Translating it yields CSETGTSSTDTQYF.

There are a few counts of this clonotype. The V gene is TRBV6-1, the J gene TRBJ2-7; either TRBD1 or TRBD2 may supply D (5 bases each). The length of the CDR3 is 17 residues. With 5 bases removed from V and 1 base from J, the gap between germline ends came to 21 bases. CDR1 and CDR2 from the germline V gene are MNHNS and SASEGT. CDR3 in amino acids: CASSRVHRDRRSYEQYF. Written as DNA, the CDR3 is TGTGCCAGCAGTCGGGTACACCGGGACCGGCGATCCTACGAGCAGTACTTC.

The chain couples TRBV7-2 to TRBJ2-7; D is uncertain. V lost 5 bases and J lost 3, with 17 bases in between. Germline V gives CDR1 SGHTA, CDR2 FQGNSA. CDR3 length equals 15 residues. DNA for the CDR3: TGTGCCAGCAGCGCCACAACACCCGGGCTCTACGAGCAGTACTTC. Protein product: CASSATTPGLYEQYF.

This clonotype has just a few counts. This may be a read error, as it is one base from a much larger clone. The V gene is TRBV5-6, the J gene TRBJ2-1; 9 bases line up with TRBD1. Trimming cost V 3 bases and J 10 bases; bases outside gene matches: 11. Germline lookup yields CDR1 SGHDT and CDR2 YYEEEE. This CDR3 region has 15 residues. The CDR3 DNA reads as TGTGCCAGCAGCTGGGTGGGAACAGGGGGCAGGGAGCAGTTCTTC. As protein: CASSWVGTGGREQFF.

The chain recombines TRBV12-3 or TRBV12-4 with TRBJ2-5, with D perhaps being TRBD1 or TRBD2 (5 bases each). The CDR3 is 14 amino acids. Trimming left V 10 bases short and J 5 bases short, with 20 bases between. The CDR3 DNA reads TGTGCCAACAACTCCGGGGCAGGCCTTGAGACCCAGTACTTC. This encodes CANNSGAGLETQYF.

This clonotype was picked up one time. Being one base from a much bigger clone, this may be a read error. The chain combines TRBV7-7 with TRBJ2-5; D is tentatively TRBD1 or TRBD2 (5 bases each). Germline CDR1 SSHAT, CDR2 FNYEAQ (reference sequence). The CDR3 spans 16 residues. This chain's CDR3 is CASSSVGDRGGQTQYF. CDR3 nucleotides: TGTGCTAGCAGCTCCGTAGGGGACCGAGGCGGGCAGACCCAGTACTTC.